The 11 T cell receptor beta chains listed next were all sequenced from one sample in a study of molecular identifiers for immune sequencing clone quantification. Using its own MiXCR run on the PCR reads, TCRdb lists one record per CDR3 protein. The sample records fewer than 30,000 distinct CDR3 sequences, 17% being singletons. The sample consisted of naive CD8+ T cells from blood, with Jurkat cell RNA spiked in. Noted subset: FACS-sorted CD8+CD4-CCR7+CD45RA+ naive T cells. The receptors here all came from a human donor in good health. Some libraries in this study had Jurkat cell RNA spiked in.

With respect to this clonotype: Being one base from a much bigger clone, this may be a read error. The rearrangement uses TRBV6-2 or TRBV6-3 and TRBJ2-3; 8 bases match TRBD2. In germline, CDR1 is MNHEY, CDR2 SVGEGT. This CDR3 spans 15 amino acids. The CDR3, as DNA: TGTGCCAGCACGTCATTAGGACTAGCCACAGGTACGCAGTATTTT. Its translation: CASTSLGLATGTQYF.

This clonotype was counted ten times or more. V gene TRBV4-1 combines with J gene TRBJ2-7; tentative D call: TRBD2 (5 bases). The CDR3 totals 14 residues. Germline values: CDR1 MGHRA, CDR2 YSYEKL. V was cut by 4 bases and J by 4 bases, with 14 bases left in between. The CDR3 is CASSPTPRDYEQYF. CDR3 in DNA: TGCGCCAGCAGCCCAACCCCGAGGGATTACGAGCAGTACTTC.

This clonotype was recorded a few times. This sequence joins TRBV18 and TRBJ2-4, with D perhaps given as TRBD1 or TRBD2 (6 bases each). CDR1 is KGHSH and CDR2 is LQKENI in the germline V gene. This CDR3 has 14 amino acids. With 2 bases removed from V and 8 bases from J, the gap between germline ends came to 13 bases. The CDR3 bases are TGTGCCAGCTCACCAGGGGGGCCTTTGGACATTCAGTACTTC. Translation gives CASSPGGPLDIQYF.

This clonotype occurred many times. The J gene is TRBJ1-1, the V gene TRBV30, with 10 nucleotides matching TRBD1. Germline lookup yields CDR1 GTSNPN and CDR2 SVGIG (reference sequence). The J segment lost 10 bases and the V segment lost 5 bases, leaving 4 bases of the junction unmatched. The CDR3 spans 11 residues. The CDR3 DNA is TGTGCCTGGGACAGGGGGCTGGGAGCTTTCTTT. It encodes CAWDRGLGAFF. Filled out from reference TRBV30 and TRBJ1-1, the complete variable domain reads SQTIHQWPATLVQPVGSPLSLECTVEGTSNPNLYWYRQAAGRGLQLLFYSVGIGQISSEVPQNLSASRPQDRQFILSSKKLLLSDSGFYLCAWDRGLGAFFGQGTRLTVV.

This clonotype was found many times. CDR3 sequence reads: CATSDSTSGALGDTQYF. The CDR3 bases are TGTGCCACCAGTGATTCGACTAGCGGGGCCTTGGGAGATACGCAGTATTTT. V is TRBV24-1 and J is TRBJ2-3; 11 bases are shared with TRBD2. Germline V gene sequence: CDR1 KGHDR, CDR2 SFDVKD. This CDR3 comprises 17 residues. J gave up 5 bases and V 2 bases, and 8 bases lay outside the gene matches.

A remark on this clonotype: It may be a read error: a sequence one base away is much more abundant. The chain carries TRBV19 and TRBJ2-7, with D perhaps TRBD1 (5 bases). V was pared by 10 bases and J by 9 bases, with 25 bases between. Germline-derived CDR1 and CDR2 are LNHDA and SQIVND (reference sequence). The CDR3 consists of 14 residues. As DNA, the CDR3 is TGTGCCACTGCGCCAGGGCTCGGTTCGAACGGGCAGTACTTC. Translating gives CATAPGLGSNGQYF.

This clonotype was seen at least ten times. The V gene is TRBV6-2 or TRBV6-3, the J gene TRBJ1-5, with 12 bases lining up with TRBD1. The CDR3 length is 20 residues. V lost 7 bases to trimming and J lost 0 bases; unmatched junction nucleotides: 16. Per the germline V gene, CDR1 is MNHEY and CDR2 is SVGEGT. The CDR3 DNA is TGTGCCAGCACCCCTGACCCCGGGACAGGGGGCCTATATAGCAATCAGCCCCAGCATTTT. This encodes CASTPDPGTGGLYSNQPQHF.

Concerning this clonotype: A much larger clone differs from this one at a single base, so this may be a read error. The V and J genes are TRBV12-3 or TRBV12-4 and TRBJ2-6; D may correspond to TRBD1 or TRBD2 (5 bases each). Trimming stripped 7 bases from V and 0 bases from J, with 25 bases between. The CDR3 spans 20 residues. CDR3 protein: CASTNIGTDTARSGANVLTF. CDR3 in DNA: TGTGCCAGCACCAACATAGGGACCGATACGGCCCGCTCTGGGGCCAACGTCCTGACTTTC.

The chain recombines TRBV19 with TRBJ2-2; 10 nucleotides agree with TRBD2. With 3 bases clipped from V and 5 bases from J, the junction kept 6 bases outside the gene matches. CDR3 length: 16 amino acids. Germline V CDR1 and CDR2: LNHDA, SQIVND (reference sequence). The DNA of the CDR3 is TGTGCCAGTAGTATCTCGAGCGGGAGGGGAACCGGGGAGCTGTTTTTT. It encodes CASSISSGRGTGELFF.

The sample holds many counts of this clonotype. J is TRBJ2-7 and V is TRBV19; TRBD1 agrees at 7 bases. This CDR3 has 14 amino acids. Germline lookup yields CDR1 LNHDA and CDR2 SQIVND (reference sequence). V gave up 0 bases and J gave up 3 bases; unmatched junction bases: 2. The CDR3 region is CASSIEAGGYEQYF. CDR3 coding DNA: TGTGCCAGTAGTATAGAGGCAGGGGGCTACGAGCAGTACTTC.

This clonotype appeared many times. The chain employs TRBV20-1 and TRBJ1-2; D not resolved. This CDR3 contains 15 residues. Germline-derived CDR1 and CDR2 are DFQATT and SNEGSKA (reference sequence). CDR3 coding DNA: TGCAGCGGCGGGTCTACCGCTGAAGTTAACTATGGCTACACCTTC. Translated, it gives CSGGSTAEVNYGYTF.